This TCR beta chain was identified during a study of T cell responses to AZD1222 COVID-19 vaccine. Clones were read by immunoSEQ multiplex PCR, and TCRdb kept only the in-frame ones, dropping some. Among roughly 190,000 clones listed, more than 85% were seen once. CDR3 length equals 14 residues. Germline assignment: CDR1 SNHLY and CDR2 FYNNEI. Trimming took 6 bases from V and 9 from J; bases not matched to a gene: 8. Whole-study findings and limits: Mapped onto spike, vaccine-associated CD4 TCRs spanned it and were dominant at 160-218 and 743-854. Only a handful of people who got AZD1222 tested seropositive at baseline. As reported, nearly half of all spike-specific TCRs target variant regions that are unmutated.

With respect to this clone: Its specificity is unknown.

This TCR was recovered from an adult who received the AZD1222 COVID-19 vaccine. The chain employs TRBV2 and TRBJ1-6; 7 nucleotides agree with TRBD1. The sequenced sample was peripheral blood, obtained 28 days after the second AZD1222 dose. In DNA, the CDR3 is TGTGCCAGCAGCCTACAGGGGTCCCCTTCACCCCTCCACTTT. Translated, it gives CASSLQGSPSPLHF. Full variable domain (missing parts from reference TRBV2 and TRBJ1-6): EPEVTQTPSHQVTQMGQEVILRCVPISNHLYFYWYRQILGQKVEFLVSFYNNEISEKSEIFDDQFSVERPDGSNFTLKIRSTKLEDSAMYFCASSLQGSPSPLHFGNGTRLTVT.